A single T cell receptor (beta chain) is shown here with its context. Sequencing used immunoSEQ multiplex PCR; TCRdb keeps in-frame clones, though not all of them. The sample has roughly 70,000 clones, roughly 92% seen once. CDR3 length equals 15 residues. Unmatched junction bases numbered 12, after V lost 0 bases and J lost 8 bases. Germline V gene sequence: CDR1 SQVTM, CDR2 ANQGSEA. The data were taken from a study of graft-versus-host responses after intestinal transplantation. The gene calls are TRBV29-1 and TRBJ1-2, with 7 bases aligning to TRBD1. The receptor was derived from a human patient who received an intestinal transplant, so some T cells may come from the graft donor. Sample: bone marrow, taken 734 days after intestinal transplantation. The CDR3: CSVEDPRRQGRGYTF. The CDR3 bases are TGCAGCGTTGAAGATCCCAGGCGACAGGGTAGGGGCTACACCTTC.